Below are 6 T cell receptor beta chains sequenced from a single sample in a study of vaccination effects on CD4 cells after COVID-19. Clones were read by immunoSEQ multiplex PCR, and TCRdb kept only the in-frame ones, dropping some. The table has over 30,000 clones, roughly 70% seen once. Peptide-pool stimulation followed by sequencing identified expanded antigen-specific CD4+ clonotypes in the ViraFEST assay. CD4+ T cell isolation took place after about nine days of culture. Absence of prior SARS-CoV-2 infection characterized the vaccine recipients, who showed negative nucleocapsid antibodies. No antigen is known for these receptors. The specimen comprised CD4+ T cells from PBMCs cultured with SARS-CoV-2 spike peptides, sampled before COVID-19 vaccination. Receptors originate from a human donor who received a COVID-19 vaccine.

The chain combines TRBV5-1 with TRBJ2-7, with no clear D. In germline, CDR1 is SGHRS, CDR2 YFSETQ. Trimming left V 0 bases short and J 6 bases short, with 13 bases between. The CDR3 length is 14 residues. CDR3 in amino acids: CASSLEGPNAEQYF. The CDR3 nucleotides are TGCGCCAGCAGCTTGGAAGGACCTAACGCCGAGCAGTACTTC.

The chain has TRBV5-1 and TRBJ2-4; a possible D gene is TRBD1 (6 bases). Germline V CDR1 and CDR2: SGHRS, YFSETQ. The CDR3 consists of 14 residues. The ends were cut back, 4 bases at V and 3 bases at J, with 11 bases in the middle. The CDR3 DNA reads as TGCGCCAGCAGCCGACAGGAGATCAAAAACATTCAGTACTTC. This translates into CASSRQEIKNIQYF. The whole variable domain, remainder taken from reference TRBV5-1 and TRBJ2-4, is KAGVTQTPRYLIKTRGQQVTLSCSPISGHRSVSWYQQTPGQGLQFLFEYFSETQRNKGNFPGRFSGRQFSNSRSEMNVSTLELGDSALYLCASSRQEIKNIQYFGAGTRLSVL.

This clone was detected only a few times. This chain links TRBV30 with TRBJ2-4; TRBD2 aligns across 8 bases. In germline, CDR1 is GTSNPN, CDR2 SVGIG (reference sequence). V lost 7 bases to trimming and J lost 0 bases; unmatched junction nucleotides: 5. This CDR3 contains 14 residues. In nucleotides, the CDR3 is TGTGCCTCTACTAGCGGAAAAGCCAAAAACATTCAGTACTTC. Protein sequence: CASTSGKAKNIQYF.

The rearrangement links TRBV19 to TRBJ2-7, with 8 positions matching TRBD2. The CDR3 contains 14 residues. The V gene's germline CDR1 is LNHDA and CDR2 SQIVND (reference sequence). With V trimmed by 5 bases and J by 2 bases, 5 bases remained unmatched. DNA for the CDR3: TGTGCCAGTAGTTCCGGGACTAGGACCTACGAGCAGTACTTC. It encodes CASSSGTRTYEQYF.

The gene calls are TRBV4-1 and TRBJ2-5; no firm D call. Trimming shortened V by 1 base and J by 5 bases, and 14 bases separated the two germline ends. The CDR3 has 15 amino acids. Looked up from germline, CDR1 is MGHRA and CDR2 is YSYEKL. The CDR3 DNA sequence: TGCGCCAGCAGCCAAGGCTTCGCTAACGCGGAGACCCAGTACTTC. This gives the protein CASSQGFANAETQYF.

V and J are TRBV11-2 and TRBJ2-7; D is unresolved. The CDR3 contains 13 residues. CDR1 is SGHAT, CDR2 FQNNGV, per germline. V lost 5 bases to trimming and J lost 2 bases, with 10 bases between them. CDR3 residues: CASSPTNTYEQYF. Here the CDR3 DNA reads TGTGCCAGCAGCCCTACTAATACCTACGAGCAGTACTTC.